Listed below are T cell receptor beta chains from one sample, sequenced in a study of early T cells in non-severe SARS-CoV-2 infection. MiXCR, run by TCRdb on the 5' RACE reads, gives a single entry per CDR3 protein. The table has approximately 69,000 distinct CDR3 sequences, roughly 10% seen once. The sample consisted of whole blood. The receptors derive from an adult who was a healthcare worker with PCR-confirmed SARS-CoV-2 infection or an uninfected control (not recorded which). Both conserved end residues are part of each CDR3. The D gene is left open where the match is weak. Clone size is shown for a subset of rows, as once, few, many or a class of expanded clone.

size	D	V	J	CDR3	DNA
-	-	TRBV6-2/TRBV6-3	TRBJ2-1	CASSQDLLPQFF	TGTGCCAGCAGTCAGGACCTACTCCCGCAGTTCTTC
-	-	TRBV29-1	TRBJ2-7	CSVEDGQKYGDEQYF	TGCAGCGTTGAAGATGGCCAGAAATATGGCGACGAGCAGTACTTC
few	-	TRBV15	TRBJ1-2	CATFPSYDRLAYGYTF	TGTGCCACCTTCCCAAGTTATGACCGCCTCGCCTATGGCTACACCTTC
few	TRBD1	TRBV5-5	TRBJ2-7	CASSHGQGNYEQYF	TGTGCCAGCAGCCATGGACAGGGAAACTACGAGCAGTACTTC
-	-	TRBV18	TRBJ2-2	CASSPRGGGANTGELFF	TGTGCCAGCTCACCAAGGGGCGGAGGCGCGAACACCGGGGAGCTGTTTTTT
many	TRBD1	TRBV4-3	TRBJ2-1	CASSQETGGIDEQFF	TGCGCCAGCAGCCAAGAAACAGGGGGAATTGATGAGCAGTTCTTC
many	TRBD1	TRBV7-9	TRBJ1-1	CASSHGTGGTEAFF	TGTGCCAGCAGCCACGGGACAGGGGGAACTGAAGCTTTCTTT
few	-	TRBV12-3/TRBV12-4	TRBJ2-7	CASSPTVLSTGQSYEQYF	TGTGCCAGCAGCCCGACAGTACTGAGCACAGGGCAGTCCTACGAGCAGTACTTC
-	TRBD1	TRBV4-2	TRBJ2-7	CASSQSRDRSYEQYF	TGTGCCAGCAGCCAAAGTCGGGACAGGTCCTACGAGCAGTACTTC
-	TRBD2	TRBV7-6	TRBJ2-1	CASSLEPGLAFREQFF	TGTGCCAGCAGCTTAGAGCCGGGACTAGCGTTTCGTGAGCAGTTCTTC
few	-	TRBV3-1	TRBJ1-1	CASSPSRAEAFF	TGTGCCAGCAGTCCATCTAGGGCTGAAGCTTTCTTT
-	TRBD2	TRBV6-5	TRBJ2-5	CASSYRLAGSGQETQYF	TGTGCCAGCAGTTACAGACTAGCGGGGTCGGGCCAAGAGACCCAGTACTTC
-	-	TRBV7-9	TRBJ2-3	CVSSLAATDTQYF	TGTGTCAGCAGCTTAGCGGCTACAGATACGCAGTATTTT
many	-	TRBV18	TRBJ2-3	CASSPDTGTDTQYF	TGTGCCAGCTCCCCGGATACAGGCACAGATACGCAGTATTTT
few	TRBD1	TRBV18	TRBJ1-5	CASSPPGTGRNQPQHF	TGTGCCAGCTCACCACCCGGGACAGGCCGCAATCAGCCCCAGCATTTT
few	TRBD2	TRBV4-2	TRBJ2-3	CASSQDLLAGGHPISSTDTQYF	TGTGCCAGCAGCCAAGATTTGCTAGCGGGGGGGCATCCCATCTCTAGCACAGATACGCAGTATTTT
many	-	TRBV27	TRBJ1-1	CASSYGRGLNTEAFF	TGTGCCAGCAGTTACGGCAGGGGCTTGAACACTGAAGCTTTCTTT
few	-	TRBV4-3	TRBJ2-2	CASSQGLSGELFF	TGCGCCAGCAGCCAAGGACTCTCCGGGGAGCTGTTTTTT
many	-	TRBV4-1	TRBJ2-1	CASSQDLAGRYNEQFF	TGCGCCAGCAGCCAAGATCTCGCAGGACGATACAATGAGCAGTTCTTC
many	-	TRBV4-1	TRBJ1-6	CASSQDSQTRSPLHF	TGCGCCAGCAGCCAAGATTCCCAGACTCGTTCACCCCTCCACTTT
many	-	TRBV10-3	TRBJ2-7	CAISIRGNYEQYF	TGTGCCATCAGCATCCGGGGGAATTACGAGCAGTACTTC
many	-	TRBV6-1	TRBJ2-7	CASSEHGTYEQYF	TGTGCCAGCAGTGAACACGGGACTTACGAGCAGTACTTC
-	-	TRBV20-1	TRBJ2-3	CSARRGGLGNTQYF	TGCAGTGCTAGACGTGGGGGCCTGGGTAATACGCAGTATTTT
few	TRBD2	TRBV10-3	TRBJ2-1	CAISEPAGVEQFF	TGTGCCATCAGTGAACCAGCGGGGGTTGAGCAGTTCTTC
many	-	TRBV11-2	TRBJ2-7	CASSPKPSYEQYF	TGTGCCAGCAGCCCAAAACCTAGCTACGAGCAGTACTTC
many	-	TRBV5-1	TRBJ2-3	CASSLLNPTDTQYF	TGCGCCAGCAGCTTGTTAAATCCCACAGATACGCAGTATTTT
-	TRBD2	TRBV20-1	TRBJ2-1	CSAPRPGLAHNEQFF	TGCAGTGCTCCCCGTCCGGGACTAGCCCACAATGAGCAGTTCTTC
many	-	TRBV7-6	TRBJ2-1	CASSLGGFGEQFF	TGTGCCAGCAGCCTTGGAGGGTTTGGTGAGCAGTTCTTC
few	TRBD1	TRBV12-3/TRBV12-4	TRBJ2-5	CASARRGKTQYF	TGTGCCAGCGCCCGCAGGGGGAAGACCCAGTACTTC
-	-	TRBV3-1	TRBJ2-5	CASSQRSETQYF	TGTGCCAGCAGCCAGAGGAGTGAGACCCAGTACTTC
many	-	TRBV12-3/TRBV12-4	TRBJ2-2	CASSLIRGAVTGELFF	TGTGCCAGCAGTTTAATTCGTGGGGCGGTTACCGGGGAGCTGTTTTTT
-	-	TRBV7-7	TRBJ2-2	CASSPQAASGPGELFF	TGTGCCAGCAGCCCACAGGCGGCCTCGGGCCCCGGGGAGCTGTTTTTT
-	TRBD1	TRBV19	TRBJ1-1	CASRDRFTEAFF	TGTGCCAGCAGGGACAGGTTCACTGAAGCTTTCTTT
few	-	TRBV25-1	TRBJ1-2	CASSRGIGYTF	TGTGCCAGCAGTCGGGGAATTGGCTACACCTTC
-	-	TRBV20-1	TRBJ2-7	CSAATGLGEQYF	TGCAGTGCCGCTACAGGGCTCGGCGAGCAGTACTTC
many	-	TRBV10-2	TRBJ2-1	CASRTGLTINEQFF	TGCGCCAGCAGGACGGGGCTAACGATCAATGAGCAGTTCTTC
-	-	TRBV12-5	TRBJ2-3	CASGSPQGSYTDTQYF	TGTGCTAGTGGTTCCCCTCAGGGCTCCTACACAGATACGCAGTATTTT
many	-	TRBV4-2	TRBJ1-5	CASSQVQGMSNQPQHF	TGTGCCAGCAGCCAAGTCCAGGGGATGAGCAATCAGCCCCAGCATTTT
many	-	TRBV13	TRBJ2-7	CASSSGTLNHEQYF	TGTGCCAGCAGCTCCGGGACTTTGAACCACGAGCAGTACTTC
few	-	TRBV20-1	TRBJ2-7	CSASSSGHTYEQYF	TGCAGTGCTAGTTCGTCGGGCCATACATACGAGCAGTACTTC
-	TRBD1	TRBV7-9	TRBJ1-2	CASSQAGQAEGYTF	TGTGCCAGCAGCCAGGCGGGACAGGCCGAGGGCTACACCTTC
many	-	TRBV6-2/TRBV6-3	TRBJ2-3	CASSSRRDTQYF	TGTGCCAGCTCTTCCCGTCGGGATACGCAGTATTTT
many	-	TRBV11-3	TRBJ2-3	CASSLRTDTQYF	TGTGCCAGCAGCTTAAGGACAGATACGCAGTATTTT
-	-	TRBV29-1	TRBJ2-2	CSFVRGNGELFF	TGCAGCTTCGTTCGGGGGAACGGGGAGCTGTTTTTT
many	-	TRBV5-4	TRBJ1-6	CASSLAGTPKTLHF	TGTGCCAGCAGCTTGGCTGGGACTCCAAAAACCCTCCACTTT